These 4 T cell receptor beta chains share one sample of origin, sequenced in a study of T cells in Graves' hyperthyroidism and ophthalmopathy (dated by TCRdb to 2018 to 2020). Library construction relied on multiplex PCR. The sequencer was an Illumina HiSeq 2000. The TCR beta CDR3 regions were amplified from RNA transcripts. The first round of RT-PCR for the TCR CDR3 was performed with the HTBI primer set and the Qiagen OneStep RT-PCR kit. TCRdb redid the processing of the public reads, applying fastp at Q25 and MiXCR, and retained in-frame beta chains. CDR3 protein duplicates are merged, each entry listing the most common genes and DNA. A total of approximately 720,000 distinct CDR3 sequences appear in this sample, around 20% of them only once. The top ten clones comprise 15% to 20% of the sample. The sample taken for sequencing was blood. The receptor set was obtained from a woman aged 50 to 65 with Graves' hyperthyroidism that later progressed to Graves' ophthalmopathy.

This clonotype was detected many times. The rearrangement uses TRBV12-3 or TRBV12-4 and TRBJ1-5; TRBD1 matches 7 bases. V shed 4 bases, J shed 3 bases, and the junction held 3 bases outside the gene matches. The CDR3 spans 14 residues. The CDR3 here is CASSWDSYNQPQHF. Written as DNA, the CDR3 is TGTGCCAGCAGTTGGGACAGTTACAATCAGCCCCAGCATTTT.

The rearrangement joins TRBV5-1 to TRBJ2-1, with 7 bases matching TRBD1. J gave up 4 bases and V 4 bases, and 14 bases lay outside the gene matches. The CDR3 sequence is 17 residues long. The germline V gene encodes CDR1 SGHRS and CDR2 YFSETQ. The CDR3 sequence is CASSQRQGSVTYNEQFF. As DNA, the CDR3 is TGCGCCAGCAGCCAAAGACAGGGCTCGGTGACATACAATGAGCAGTTCTTC. Based on the CDR3 plus reference TRBV5-1 and TRBJ2-1, the full variable domain is KAGVTQTPRYLIKTRGQQVTLSCSPISGHRSVSWYQQTPGQGLQFLFEYFSETQRNKGNFPGRFSGRQFSNSRSEMNVSTLELGDSALYLCASSQRQGSVTYNEQFFGPGTRLTVL.

This clonotype was counted many times. J is TRBJ2-5 and V is TRBV12-5, with a tentative D call TRBD1 (5 bases). V lost 0 bases and J lost 2, with 10 bases in between. CDR1 LGHNT and CDR2 FRNRAP come from the germline V gene. The CDR3 has 15 residues. The CDR3 loop is CASGLVQVCQETQYF. The CDR3 bases are TGTGCTAGTGGTTTGGTACAGGTTTGTCAAGAGACCCAGTACTTC.

Notes on this clonotype: The junction departs from the called germline gene at one end, perhaps through a read error. V gene TRBV7-7 combines with J gene TRBJ2-5; D gene unclear. CDR3 length equals 12 residues. CDR1 SSHAT and CDR2 FNYEAQ come from the germline V gene (reference sequence). The CDR3 loop reads CASSPSPETQYF. Written as DNA, the CDR3 is TGTGCTAGCAGCCCATCCCCGGAGACCCAGTACTTC.